Sequencing of this T cell receptor (beta chain) was carried out in a study of blood T cell repertoires in COVID-19. Study-wide context: Samples representing acute and convalescent COVID-19 were sourced from the United States, Italy and Spain.

Two negative PCRs, clearance, or symptom resolution characterized the recovered Cohort 3 donors. Unmatched junction bases numbered 17, after V lost 6 bases and J lost 4 bases. The CDR3 is 19 residues long. Per the germline V gene, CDR1 is WNHNN and CDR2 is SYGVQD (reference sequence). In the original processing: Nucleated cell number was recorded as an estimate derived from reference gene primer amplification. Produced via immunoSEQ multiplex PCR; TCRdb's table is partial and in-frame only. That table supplies the V and J calls and clone size; D and trimming were determined from the DNA. Altogether 170,000 or so clones are present, more than 85% being singletons, with the ten largest covering roughly 7%.

V is TRBV10-1 and J is TRBJ2-5; TRBD2 agrees at 13 bases. The specimen sequenced was PBMCs or T cells enriched from blood (not recorded which). The origin of this receptor is a woman between 50 and 59 years old who had recovered from COVID-19. CDR3 protein: CASRGGLTSGRRLGETQYF. For the CDR3, the DNA is TGCGCCAGCAGAGGCGGACTGACTAGCGGGAGGAGGCTTGGAGAGACCCAGTACTTC.